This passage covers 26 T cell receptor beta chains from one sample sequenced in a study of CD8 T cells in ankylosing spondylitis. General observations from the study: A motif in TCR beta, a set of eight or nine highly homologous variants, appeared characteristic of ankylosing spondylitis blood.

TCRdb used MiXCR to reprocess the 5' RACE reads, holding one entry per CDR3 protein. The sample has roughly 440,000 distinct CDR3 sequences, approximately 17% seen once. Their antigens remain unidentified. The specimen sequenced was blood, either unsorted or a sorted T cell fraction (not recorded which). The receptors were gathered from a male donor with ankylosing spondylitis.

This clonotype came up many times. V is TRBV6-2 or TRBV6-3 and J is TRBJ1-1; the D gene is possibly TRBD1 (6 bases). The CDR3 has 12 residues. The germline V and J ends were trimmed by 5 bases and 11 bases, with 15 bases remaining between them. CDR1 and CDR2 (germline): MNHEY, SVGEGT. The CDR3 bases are TGTGCCAGCAGTAAGAGGGGGTCTGTGGCTTTCTTT. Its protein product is CASSKRGSVAFF.

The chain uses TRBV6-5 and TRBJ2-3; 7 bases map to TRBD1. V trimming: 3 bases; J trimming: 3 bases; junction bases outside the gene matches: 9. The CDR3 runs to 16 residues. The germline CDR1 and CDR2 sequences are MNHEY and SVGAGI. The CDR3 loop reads CASSYASGGRTDTQYF. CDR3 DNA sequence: TGTGCCAGCAGTTATGCTTCAGGGGGACGAACAGATACGCAGTATTTT.

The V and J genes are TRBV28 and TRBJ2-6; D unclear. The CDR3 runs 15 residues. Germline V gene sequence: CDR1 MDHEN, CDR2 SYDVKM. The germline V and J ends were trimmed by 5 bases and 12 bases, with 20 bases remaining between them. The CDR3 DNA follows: TGTGCCAGCAGTCCCCCTTCGGATCTTCCCTCCGTCCTGACTTTC. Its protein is CASSPPSDLPSVLTF. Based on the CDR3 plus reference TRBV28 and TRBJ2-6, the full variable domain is DVKVTQSSRYLVKRTGEKVFLECVQDMDHENMFWYRQDPGLGLRLIYFSYDVKMKEKGDIPEGYSVSREKKERFSLILESASTNQTSMYLCASSPPSDLPSVLTFGAGSRLTVL.

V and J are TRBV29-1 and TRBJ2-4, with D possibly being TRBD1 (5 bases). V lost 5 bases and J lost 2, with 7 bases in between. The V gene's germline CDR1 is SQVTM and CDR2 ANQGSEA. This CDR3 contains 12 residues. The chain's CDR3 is CSVQGTKNIQYF. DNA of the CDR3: TGCAGCGTTCAGGGTACCAAAAACATTCAGTACTTC.

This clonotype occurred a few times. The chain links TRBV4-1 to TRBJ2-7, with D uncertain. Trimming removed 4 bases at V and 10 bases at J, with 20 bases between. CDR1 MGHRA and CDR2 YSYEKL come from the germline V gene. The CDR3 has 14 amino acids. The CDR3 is CASSLDPNRAVQYF. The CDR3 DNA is TGCGCCAGCAGCCTCGATCCAAATAGGGCGGTTCAGTACTTC.

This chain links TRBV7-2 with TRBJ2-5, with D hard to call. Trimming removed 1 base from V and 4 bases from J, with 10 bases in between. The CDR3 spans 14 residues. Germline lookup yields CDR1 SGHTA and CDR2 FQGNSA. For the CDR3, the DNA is TGTGCCAGCAGCTTAGAACGGTCAGCAGAGACCCAGTACTTC. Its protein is CASSLERSAETQYF.

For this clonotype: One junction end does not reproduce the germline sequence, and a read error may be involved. The CDR3 protein is CCARGGGFRANEKLFF. The CDR3 nucleotides read TGCTGTGCTAGAGGGGGTGGGTTCAGGGCTAATGAAAAACTGTTTTTT. The rearrangement joins TRBV20-1 to TRBJ1-4; D is possibly TRBD1 (6 bases). This CDR3 spans 16 amino acids. CDR1 and CDR2 (germline): DFQATT, SNEGSKA (reference sequence).

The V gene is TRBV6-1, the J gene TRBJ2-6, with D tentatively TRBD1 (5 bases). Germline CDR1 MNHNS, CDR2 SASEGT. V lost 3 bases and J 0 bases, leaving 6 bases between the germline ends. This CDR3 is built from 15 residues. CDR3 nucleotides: TGTGCCAGCAGTGATAGGGGCTCTGGGGCCAACGTCCTGACTTTC. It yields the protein CASSDRGSGANVLTF.

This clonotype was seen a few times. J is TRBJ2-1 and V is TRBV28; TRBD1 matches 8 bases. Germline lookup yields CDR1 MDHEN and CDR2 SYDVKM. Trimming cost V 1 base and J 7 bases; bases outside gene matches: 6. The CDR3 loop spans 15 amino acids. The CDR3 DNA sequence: TGTGCCAGCAGTTTATCGACAGGGGTAGGGAATGAGCAGTTCTTC. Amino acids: CASSLSTGVGNEQFF.

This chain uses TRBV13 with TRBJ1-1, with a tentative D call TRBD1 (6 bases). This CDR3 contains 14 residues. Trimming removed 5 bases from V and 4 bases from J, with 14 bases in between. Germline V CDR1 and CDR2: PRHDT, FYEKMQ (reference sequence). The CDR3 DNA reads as TGTGCCAGCAGCGCCCCGGGACATAGCACTGAAGCTTTCTTT. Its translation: CASSAPGHSTEAFF.

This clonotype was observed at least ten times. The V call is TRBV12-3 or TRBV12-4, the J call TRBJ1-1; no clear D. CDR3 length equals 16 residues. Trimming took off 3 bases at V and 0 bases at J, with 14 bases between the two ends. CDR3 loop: CASSFSGGRMNTEAFF. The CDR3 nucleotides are TGTGCCAGCAGTTTCTCCGGAGGGCGGATGAACACTGAAGCTTTCTTT.

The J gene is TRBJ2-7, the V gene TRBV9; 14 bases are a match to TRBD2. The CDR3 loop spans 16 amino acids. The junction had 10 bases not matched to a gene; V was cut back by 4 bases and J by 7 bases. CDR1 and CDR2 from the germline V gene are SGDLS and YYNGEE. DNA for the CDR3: TGTGCCAGCAGCCCAACCGGGACTAGCGGGAGTCGGGAGCAGTACTTC. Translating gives CASSPTGTSGSREQYF.

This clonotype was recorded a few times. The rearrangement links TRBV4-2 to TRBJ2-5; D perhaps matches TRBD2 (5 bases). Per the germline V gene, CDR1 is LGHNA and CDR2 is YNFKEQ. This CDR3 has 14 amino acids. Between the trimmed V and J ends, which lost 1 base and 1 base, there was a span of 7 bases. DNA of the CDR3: TGTGCCAGCAGCCAAGCGGGGTCCCAAGAGACCCAGTACTTC. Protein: CASSQAGSQETQYF.

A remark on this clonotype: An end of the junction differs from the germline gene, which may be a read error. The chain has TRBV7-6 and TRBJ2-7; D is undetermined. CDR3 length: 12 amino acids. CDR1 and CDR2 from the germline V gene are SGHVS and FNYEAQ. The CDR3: CAISFSWDEQYF. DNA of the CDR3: TGTGCCATCAGCTTCAGTTGGGACGAGCAGTACTTC.

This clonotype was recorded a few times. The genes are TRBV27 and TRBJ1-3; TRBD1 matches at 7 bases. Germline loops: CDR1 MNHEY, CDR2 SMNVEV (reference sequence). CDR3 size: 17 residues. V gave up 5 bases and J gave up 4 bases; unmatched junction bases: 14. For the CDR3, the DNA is TGTGCCAGCAGTCCACGCCCCCCACAGGGGTCGGGAAACACCATATATTTT. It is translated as CASSPRPPQGSGNTIYF.

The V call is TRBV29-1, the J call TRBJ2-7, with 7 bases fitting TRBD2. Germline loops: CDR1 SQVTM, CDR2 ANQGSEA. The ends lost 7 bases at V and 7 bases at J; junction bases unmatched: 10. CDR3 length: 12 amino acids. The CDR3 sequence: CSGSGTGREQYF. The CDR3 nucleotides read TGCAGCGGGAGCGGGACCGGGAGGGAGCAGTACTTC.

CDR3 sequence reads: CASSYSRQAYEQYF. Here the CDR3 DNA reads TGTGCCAGCAGTTACTCACGACAGGCCTACGAGCAGTACTTC. The V and J genes are TRBV6-5 and TRBJ2-7; TRBD1 might be the D (6 bases). The V and J ends lost 0 bases and 2 bases respectively, with 8 bases between them. The germline CDR1 and CDR2 sequences are MNHEY and SVGAGI. The CDR3 spans 14 residues.

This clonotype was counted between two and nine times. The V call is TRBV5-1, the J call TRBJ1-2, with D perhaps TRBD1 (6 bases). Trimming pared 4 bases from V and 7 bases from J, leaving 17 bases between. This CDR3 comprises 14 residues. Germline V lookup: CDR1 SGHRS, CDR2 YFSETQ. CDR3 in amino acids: CASSLPGTQGGYTF. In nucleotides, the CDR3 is TGCGCCAGCAGCCTACCTGGGACACAGGGTGGCTACACCTTC.

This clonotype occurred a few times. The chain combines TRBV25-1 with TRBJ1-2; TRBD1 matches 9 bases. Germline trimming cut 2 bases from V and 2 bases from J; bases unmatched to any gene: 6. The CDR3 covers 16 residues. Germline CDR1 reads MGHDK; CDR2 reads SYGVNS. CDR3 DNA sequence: TGTGCCAGCAGTGAACCGACAGGGGGGAACAACTATGGCTACACCTTC. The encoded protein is CASSEPTGGNNYGYTF.

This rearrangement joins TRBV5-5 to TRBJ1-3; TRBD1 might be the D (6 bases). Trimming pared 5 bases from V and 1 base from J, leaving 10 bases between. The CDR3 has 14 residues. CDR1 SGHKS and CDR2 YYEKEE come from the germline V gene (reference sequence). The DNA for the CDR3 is TGTGCCAGCAGAAAAGGGGGTTCTGGAAACACCATATATTTT. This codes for CASRKGGSGNTIYF.

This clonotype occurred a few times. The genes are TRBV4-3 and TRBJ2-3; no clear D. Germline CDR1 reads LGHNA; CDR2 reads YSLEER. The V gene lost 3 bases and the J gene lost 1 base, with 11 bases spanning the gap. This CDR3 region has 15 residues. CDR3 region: CASSQRNRGTDTQYF. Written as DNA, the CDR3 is TGCGCCAGCAGCCAGCGGAACCGTGGCACAGATACGCAGTATTTT.

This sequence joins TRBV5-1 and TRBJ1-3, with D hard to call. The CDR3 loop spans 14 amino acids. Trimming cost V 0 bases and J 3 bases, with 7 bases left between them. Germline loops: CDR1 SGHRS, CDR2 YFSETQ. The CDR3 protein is CASSLELDGNTIYF. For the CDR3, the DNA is TGCGCCAGCAGCTTGGAACTAGATGGAAACACCATATATTTT.

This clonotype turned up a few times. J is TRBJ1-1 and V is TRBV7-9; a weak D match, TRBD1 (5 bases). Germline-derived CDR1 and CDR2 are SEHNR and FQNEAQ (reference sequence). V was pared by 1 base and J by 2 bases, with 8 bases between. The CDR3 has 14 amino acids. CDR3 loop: CASSLGTPNTEAFF. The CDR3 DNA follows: TGTGCCAGCAGCTTAGGGACACCAAACACTGAAGCTTTCTTT.

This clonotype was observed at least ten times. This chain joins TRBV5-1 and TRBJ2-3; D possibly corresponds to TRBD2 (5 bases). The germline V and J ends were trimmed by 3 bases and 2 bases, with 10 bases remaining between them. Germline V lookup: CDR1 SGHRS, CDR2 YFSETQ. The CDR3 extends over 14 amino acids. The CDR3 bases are TGCGCCAGCAGCTGGACGGGATCCACAGATACGCAGTATTTT. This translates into CASSWTGSTDTQYF.

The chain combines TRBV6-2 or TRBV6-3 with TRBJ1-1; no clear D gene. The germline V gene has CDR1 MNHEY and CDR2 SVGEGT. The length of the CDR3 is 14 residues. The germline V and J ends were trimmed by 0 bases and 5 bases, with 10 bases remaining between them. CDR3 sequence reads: CASSYSTGVTEAFF. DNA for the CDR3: TGTGCCAGCAGTTACTCGACCGGGGTGACTGAAGCTTTCTTT.

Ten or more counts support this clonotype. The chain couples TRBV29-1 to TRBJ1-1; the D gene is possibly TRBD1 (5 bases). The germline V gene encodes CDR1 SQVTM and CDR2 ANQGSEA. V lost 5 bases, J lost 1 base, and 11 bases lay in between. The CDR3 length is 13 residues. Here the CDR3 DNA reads TGCAGCGTTCAGGGCCGGTCGAACACTGAAGCTTTCTTT. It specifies CSVQGRSNTEAFF.